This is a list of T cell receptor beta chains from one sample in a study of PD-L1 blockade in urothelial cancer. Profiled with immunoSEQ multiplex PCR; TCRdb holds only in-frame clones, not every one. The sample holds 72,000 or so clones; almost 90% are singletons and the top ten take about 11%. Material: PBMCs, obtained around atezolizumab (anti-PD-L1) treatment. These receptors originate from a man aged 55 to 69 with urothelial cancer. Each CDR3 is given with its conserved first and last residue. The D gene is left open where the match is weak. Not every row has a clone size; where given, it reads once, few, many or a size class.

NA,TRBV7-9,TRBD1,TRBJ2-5,TGTGCCAGCAGCTCAGAGGAGACAGGGAAAGAGACCCAGTACTTC,CASSSEETGKETQYF
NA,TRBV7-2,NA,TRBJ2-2,TGTGCCAGCAGCTTAGGGCAGTTGAACACCGGGGAGCTGTTTTTT,CASSLGQLNTGELFF
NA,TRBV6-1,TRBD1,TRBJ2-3,TGTGCCAGCAGTCCCGACAGGGGAGGCACAGATACGCAGTATTTT,CASSPDRGGTDTQYF
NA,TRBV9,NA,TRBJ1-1,TGTGCCAGCAGCGTAGGGGAGGACGCGAACACTGAAGCTTTCTTT,CASSVGEDANTEAFF
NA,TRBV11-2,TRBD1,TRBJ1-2,TGTGCCAGCAGCTTACCGGGACAGCGGGCCTATGGCTACACCTTC,CASSLPGQRAYGYTF
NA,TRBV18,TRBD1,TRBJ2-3,TGTGCCAGCTCCCGGGACAGGGTCTCAGATACGCAGTATTTT,CASSRDRVSDTQYF
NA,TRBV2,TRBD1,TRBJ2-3,TGTGCCAGCAGTGGGGACAGGGCGGCAGATACGCAGTATTTT,CASSGDRAADTQYF
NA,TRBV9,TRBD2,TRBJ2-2,TGTGCCAGCAGCGTTGCGGCGGGGGGTCCGAACACCGGGGAGCTGTTTTTT,CASSVAAGGPNTGELFF
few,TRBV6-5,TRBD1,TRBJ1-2,TGTGCCAGCAGCCGGGACAGGGCTTTGGATGGCTACACCTTC,CASSRDRALDGYTF
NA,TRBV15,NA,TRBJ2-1,TGTGCCACCGGGGGGACTTCTTACAATGAGCAGTTCTTC,CATGGTSYNEQFF
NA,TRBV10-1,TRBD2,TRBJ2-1,TGCGCCAGCAGTGCCGCCGGGGGGTTGGGTGAGCAGTTCTTC,CASSAAGGLGEQFF
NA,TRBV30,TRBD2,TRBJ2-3,TGTGCCTGGAGTCCAGGACTAGCGAACACAGATACGCAGTATTTT,CAWSPGLANTDTQYF
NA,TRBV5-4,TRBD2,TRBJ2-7,TGTGCCAGCAGCGTAGGACCTCTAGCGGGAGGAGGCTACGAGCAGTACTTC,CASSVGPLAGGGYEQYF
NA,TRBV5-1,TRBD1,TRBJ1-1,TGCGCCAGCAGCTTGCGGCAGGGGGCGATCGGAGCTTTCTTT,CASSLRQGAIGAFF
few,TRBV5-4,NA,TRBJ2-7,TGTGCCAGCAGGGATCAGGGGTCCTACGAGCAGTACTTC,CASRDQGSYEQYF
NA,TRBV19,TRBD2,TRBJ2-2,TGTGCCAGTAGCCGGACTAGCGGGGCGACCGGGGAGCTGTTTTTT,CASSRTSGATGELFF
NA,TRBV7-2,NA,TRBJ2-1,TGTGCCAGCAGCTCCCCTGTGGGAGGGGGGCTTAATGAGCAGTTCTTC,CASSSPVGGGLNEQFF
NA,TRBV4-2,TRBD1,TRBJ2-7,TGTGCCAGCAGCCAAGAAAACAGGGGAATGGACGAGCAGTACTTC,CASSQENRGMDEQYF
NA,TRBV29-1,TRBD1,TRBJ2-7,TGCAGCGTTGAAGACCCCGACAGGGGGCTCTACGAGCAGTACTTC,CSVEDPDRGLYEQYF
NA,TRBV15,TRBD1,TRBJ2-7,TGTGCCACCAGCAGAGATGCAACAGGGGCTTTCGAGCAGTACTTC,CATSRDATGAFEQYF
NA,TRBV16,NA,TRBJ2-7,TGTGCCAGCAGCCCCGACAGAAACTACGAGCAGTACTTC,CASSPDRNYEQYF
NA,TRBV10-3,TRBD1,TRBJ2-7,TGTGCCATCAGTGGGGGACAGGGGTCCTCCGAGCAGTACTTC,CAISGGQGSSEQYF
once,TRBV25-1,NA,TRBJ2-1,TGTGCCAGCAGTGGGGAATTCGGGCGGGACAATGAGCAGTTCTTC,CASSGEFGRDNEQFF
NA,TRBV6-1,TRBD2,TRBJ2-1,TGTGCCAGCATCTCGGGGACTAGCGGACACAATGAGCAGTTCTTC,CASISGTSGHNEQFF
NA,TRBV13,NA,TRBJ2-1,TGTGCCAGCAGCTCCACGTATACAGGGAAGAATGAGCAGTTCTTC,CASSSTYTGKNEQFF
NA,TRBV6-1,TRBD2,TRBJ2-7,TGTGCCAGCAGTGAATATCTAGCGGGCCTCTACGAGCAGTACTTC,CASSEYLAGLYEQYF
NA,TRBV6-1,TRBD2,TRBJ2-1,TGTGCCAGCAGTGTGTACATGGGTCTCGTTGGACTAGGGTTTGGCAATGAGCAGTTCTTC,CASSVYMGLVGLGFGNEQFF
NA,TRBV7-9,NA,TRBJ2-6,TGTGCCAGCAGCTTGTCACAGGTGCCCCACAGCGTCCTGACTTTC,CASSLSQVPHSVLTF
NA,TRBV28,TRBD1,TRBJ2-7,TGTGCCAGCAGTTTGTCCCGGGACAGGAACTCCTACGAGCAGTACTTC,CASSLSRDRNSYEQYF
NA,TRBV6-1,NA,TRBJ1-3,TGTGCCAGCAGTGAGGACAGTTTTAGCCTAAGAAACACCATATATTTT,CASSEDSFSLRNTIYF
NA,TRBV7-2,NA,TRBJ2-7,TGTGCCAGCAGCTGGGCGGGACAGCCAAACGCTTACGAGCAGTACTTC,CASSWAGQPNAYEQYF
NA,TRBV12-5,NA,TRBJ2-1,TGTGCTAGTGGTTTTTTCGGGGGAGTGAAGGTCAATGAGCAGTTCTTC,CASGFFGGVKVNEQFF
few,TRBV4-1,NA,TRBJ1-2,TGCGCGGGGTCCGGGGGGCATGGCTACACCTTC,CAGSGGHGYTF
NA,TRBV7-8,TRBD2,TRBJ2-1,TGTGCCAGCAGCTTATTAGCGGGAATCTACTACAATGAGCAGTTCTTC,CASSLLAGIYYNEQFF
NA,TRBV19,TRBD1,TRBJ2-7,TGTGCCAGTAGCCCTGAATCCAGGGGGAACGAGCAGTACTTC,CASSPESRGNEQYF
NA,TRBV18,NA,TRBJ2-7,TGTGCCAGCTCACCGGGACTGAACGACGAGCAGTACTTC,CASSPGLNDEQYF
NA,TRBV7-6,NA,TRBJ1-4,TGTGCCAGCAGCTTAACCCGGCAGGGGAATGAAAAACTGTTTTTT,CASSLTRQGNEKLFF
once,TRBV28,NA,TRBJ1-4,TGTGCCAGCAGTTTTTCCTCTACAACTAATGAAAAACTGTTTTTT,CASSFSSTTNEKLFF
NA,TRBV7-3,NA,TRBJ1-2,TGTGCCAGCAGGATTTATCGGGGGACCCATGGCTACACCTTC,CASRIYRGTHGYTF
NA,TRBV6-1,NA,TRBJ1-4,TGTGCCAGCAGTGACGACATCCAACTGTTTTTT,CASSDDIQLFF
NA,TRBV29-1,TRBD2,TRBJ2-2,TGCAGCGCGGGACTAGCCGAAGCCGGGGAGCTGTTTTTT,CSAGLAEAGELFF
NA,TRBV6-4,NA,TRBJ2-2,TGTGCCAGCAGACCCTCACAGGGATTGAACACCGGGGAGCTGTTTTTT,CASRPSQGLNTGELFF
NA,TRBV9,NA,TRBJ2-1,TGTGCCAGCAGCGTGCGGGACAGCTCAACCCCTGGGTCCTACAATGAGCAGTTCTTC,CASSVRDSSTPGSYNEQFF
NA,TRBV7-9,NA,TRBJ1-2,TGTGCCAGCAGCTTTGAGACACCGTCCTATGGCTACACCTTC,CASSFETPSYGYTF
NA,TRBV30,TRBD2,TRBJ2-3,TGTGCCTGGATTGCCTCAGCGGGAGTGGTCGGTACGCAGTATTTT,CAWIASAGVVGTQYF
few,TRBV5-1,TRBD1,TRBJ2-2,TGCGCCAGCAGCCCGAGGACAGGGGGCGGGGGCACCGGGGAGCTGTTTTTT,CASSPRTGGGGTGELFF
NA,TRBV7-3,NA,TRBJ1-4,TGTGCCAGCAGCCCTAATGGTCTAGGAGAAAAACTGTTTTTT,CASSPNGLGEKLFF
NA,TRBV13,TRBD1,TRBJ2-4,TGTGCCAGCAGCTCAAGGGACAGGGTTCGATTCGTAGCCAAAAACATTCAGTACTTC,CASSSRDRVRFVAKNIQYF
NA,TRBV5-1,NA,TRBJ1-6,TGCGCCAGCAGCGCGGGAACATCGCCAGGGACTTCACCCCTCCACTTT,CASSAGTSPGTSPLHF
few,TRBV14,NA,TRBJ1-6,TGTGCCAGCAGCCGGGAGGCTATAAATTCACCCCTCCACTTT,CASSREAINSPLHF
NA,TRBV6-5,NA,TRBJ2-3,TGTGCCACTCTCACTCAAATCGGCACAGATACGCAGTATTTT,CATLTQIGTDTQYF